This passage covers 10 T cell receptor beta chains from one sample sequenced in a study of shared clonotypes between healthy human individuals. The protocol was immunoSEQ multiplex PCR, while the TCRdb copy is restricted to in-frame clones and leaves out a portion. The data contain about 960,000 clones, 60% to 85% of them singletons. Sequences were obtained from memory CD4+ T cells sorted from blood. As to subset: CD45RA-negative fraction. These receptors were obtained from a man aged 18-30 years in good health.

The V call is TRBV5-1, the J call TRBJ1-1, with 10 bases fitting TRBD1. The germline V gene encodes CDR1 SGHRS and CDR2 YFSETQ. The CDR3 has 15 amino acids. Germline trimming cut 8 bases from V and 1 base from J; bases unmatched to any gene: 8. The CDR3 bases are TGCGCCAGTTGGGAGGGACAGGGGTCGAACACTGAAGCTTTCTTT. This codes for CASWEGQGSNTEAFF.

The sample holds one count of this clone. This chain uses TRBV2 with TRBJ2-1; D is unclear. The CDR3 totals 15 residues. Germline V lookup: CDR1 SNHLY, CDR2 FYNNEI. V was clipped by 4 bases and J by 2 bases, with 12 bases between them. CDR3 in DNA: TGTGCCAGCAGTGGGACGCACCCAGCCTACAATGAGCAGTTCTTC. Protein product: CASSGTHPAYNEQFF.

This chain uses TRBV19 with TRBJ1-2; TRBD1 aligns across 8 bases. J was trimmed by 8 bases and V by 4 bases; bases with no gene match: 9. The germline gives CDR1 LNHDA, CDR2 SQIVND (reference sequence). The CDR3 spans 14 residues. The CDR3 nucleotides are TGTGCCAGTAGTAAATCGGACAGGGCATCGGGCTACACCTTC. This gives the protein CASSKSDRASGYTF. Supplemented by reference TRBV19 and TRBJ1-2, the full variable domain reads DGGITQSPKYLFRKEGQNVTLSCEQNLNHDAMYWYRQDPGQGLRLIYYSQIVNDFQKGDIAEGYSVSREKKESFPLTVTSAQKNPTAFYLCASSKSDRASGYTFGSGTRLTVV.

This chain uses TRBV9 with TRBJ1-2; possible D gene TRBD1, 6 bases. Germline values: CDR1 SGDLS, CDR2 YYNGEE. V gave up 4 bases and J gave up 7 bases, with 26 bases separating them. This CDR3 is built from 17 residues. The CDR3 reads CASSPSEQGILLSGYTF. As DNA, the CDR3 is TGTGCCAGCAGCCCGTCCGAGCAGGGGATCCTGTTAAGTGGCTACACCTTC. Variable domain in full (rest from reference TRBV9 and TRBJ1-2): DSGVTQTPKHLITATGQRVTLRCSPRSGDLSVYWYQQSLDQGLQFLIQYYNGEERAKGNILERFSAQQFPDLHSELNLSSLELGDSALYFCASSPSEQGILLSGYTFGSGTRLTVV.

This chain connects TRBV28 to TRBJ2-3, with D possibly being TRBD2 (6 bases). Trimming cost V 2 bases and J 6 bases, with 12 bases left between them. In germline, CDR1 is MDHEN, CDR2 SYDVKM. The CDR3 totals 14 residues. For the CDR3, the DNA is TGTGCCAGCAGTTTAGCGGCGGGAACGGATACGCAGTATTTT. It specifies CASSLAAGTDTQYF. Together with reference TRBV28 and TRBJ2-3, the CDR3 gives the full variable domain: DVKVTQSSRYLVKRTGEKVFLECVQDMDHENMFWYRQDPGLGLRLIYFSYDVKMKEKGDIPEGYSVSREKKERFSLILESASTNQTSMYLCASSLAAGTDTQYFGPGTRLTVL.

The sample holds one count of this clone. This chain links TRBV27 with TRBJ2-6, with D unclear. Trimming left V 7 bases short and J 0 bases short, with 10 bases between. The CDR3 spans 15 residues. CDR1 is MNHEY and CDR2 is SMNVEV in the germline V gene (reference sequence). CDR3 protein: CASIHLVSGANVLTF. CDR3 coding DNA: TGTGCCAGCATTCACCTTGTCTCTGGGGCCAACGTCCTGACTTTC.

This clone has only a few counts. V is TRBV12-5 and J is TRBJ2-3; D gene ambiguous. V lost 8 bases, J lost 3 bases, and 9 bases lay in between. The V gene's germline CDR1 is LGHNT and CDR2 FRNRAP. CDR3 length equals 12 residues. CDR3 loop: CASSAGTDTQYF. DNA of the CDR3: TGTGCTAGTTCGGCCGGAACAGATACGCAGTATTTT.

This clone was picked up one time. This chain connects TRBV11-2 to TRBJ1-4; TRBD1 aligns across 7 bases. This CDR3 has 17 amino acids. Trimming cost V 1 base and J 3 bases; bases outside gene matches: 8. Germline CDR1 SGHAT, CDR2 FQNNGV. The CDR3 is CASSLGAQGSANEKLFF. The CDR3, as DNA: TGTGCCAGCAGCTTAGGGGCACAGGGGAGCGCTAATGAAAAACTGTTTTTT.

The table lists this clone with a few counts. The chain carries TRBV25-1 and TRBJ2-5, with TRBD2 matching 7 bases. This CDR3 spans 16 amino acids. Germline V gene lookup returns CDR1 MGHDK and CDR2 SYGVNS. V was pared by 1 base and J by 3 bases, with 8 bases of the junction left unmatched. For the CDR3, the DNA is TGTGCCAGCAGTGAATCATCGACGGGGGGAAAAGAGACCCAGTACTTC. It translates to CASSESSTGGKETQYF.

The chain links TRBV7-9 to TRBJ1-6, with 7 bases lining up with TRBD1. The CDR3 runs to 17 residues. The V gene's germline CDR1 is SEHNR and CDR2 FQNEAQ (reference sequence). V was pared by 5 bases and J by 0 bases, with 7 bases of the junction left unmatched. CDR3 nucleotide sequence: TGTGCCAGCAGCACCCGACAGGGAGACTCCTATAATTCACCCCTCCACTTT. Residues: CASSTRQGDSYNSPLHF. Complete variable domain (other parts from reference TRBV7-9 and TRBJ1-6): DTGVSQNPRHKITKRGQNVTFRCDPISEHNRLYWYRQTLGQGPEFLTYFQNEAQLEKSRLLSDRFSAERPKGSFSTLEIQRTEQGDSAMYLCASSTRQGDSYNSPLHFGNGTRLTVT.